This TCR beta chain came from a study of OX40 agonist ivuxolimab in advanced cancers. A note on the overall study: The costimulatory receptor OX40 (CD134) was targeted by ivuxolimab, a fully human IgG2 agonistic monoclonal antibody. Patients were allowed to have had prior anti-PD-1, anti-PD-L1 or anti-CTLA-4 therapy, and 40% to 45% of the dose-escalation patients had previously received checkpoint inhibitors. Among the roughly 52 dose-escalation patients, approximately 20 had hepatocellular carcinoma, 15 or so melanoma, 9 renal cell carcinoma and 9 head and neck cancer. Peripheral TCRbeta sequencing aimed to test whether ivuxolimab altered TCR sequence diversity and caused clonal T-cell expansion. The paper covers the monotherapy dose-escalation part of the phase I ivuxolimab trial, which included N = 52 patients. Partial responses were achieved by three dose-escalation patients, of whom one had hepatocellular carcinoma and two had cutaneous melanoma. In the dose-escalation cohort, approximately 83% of patients were male, and the mean age was 60 years with a range of about 20 to 90. Intravenous ivuxolimab was administered to patients every 2 weeks at six dose levels: 0.01, 0.1, 0.3, 1.5, 3 and 10 mg/kg. General findings and caveats noted by the study authors: Antigen specificity was not determined for the clonally expanded peripheral T cells. At doses of 0.1 to 3.0 mg/kg, clonal expansion of both CD4+ and CD8+ blood T cells was observed from baseline to week 6. In the 0.1-3.0 mg/kg groups, partial responders were among the patients with the lowest normalized peripheral clonal expansion, particularly in CD8+ T cells. After ivuxolimab, expanded clones were on average more numerous among CD8+ T cells than among CD4+ T cells. Low levels of normalized T-cell clonal expansion were also seen in some nonresponding patients.

For sequencing of the TCRbeta CDR3 region, genomic DNA was extracted from the sorted cells. The immunoSEQ Assay was used to sequence the TCRbeta CDR3 regions. In its TCRdb copy, this immuneACCESS table keeps in-frame sequences only and misses some clones. Where compared with another copy, unresolved V genes explain less than half of these, and the others have no known cause. This sample comprises 55,000 to 80,000 clones, roughly 86% of them detected only once. The top ten clonotypes cover roughly 1.9% of the sample. V is shortened by 5 bases, J by 5 bases, and the region joining them spans 15 bases. The CDR3, cysteine through phenylalanine, is 14 amino acids long. Only the CDR3 region is kept as DNA, spanning 42 bases read in frame from base 1. The germline V gene gives CDR1 as SGHTA and CDR2 as FQGNSA. This clone was seen just once. Its antigen is currently not known. No base qualities exist here, and no much larger clone lies one base off it.

Patients with autoimmune disease history or receiving systemic immunosuppression were excluded from the trial. Peripheral blood for TCR sequencing was collected from all dose cohorts at baseline, on cycle 4 day 1, and on cycle 7 day 1. The samples were drawn from a first-in-human, open-label, multicenter phase I dose-escalation trial of ivuxolimab. Adults with locally advanced or metastatic head and neck squamous cell, hepatocellular, melanoma or renal cell carcinoma were enrolled in the trial. Before TCR sequencing, CD4+ and CD8+ T cells were separately sorted from peripheral blood. This sample comprised CD4+ or CD8+ T cells sorted from blood, obtained in a trial of the OX40 agonist ivuxolimab. The origin of this receptor is an adult with an advanced solid tumor such as melanoma, head and neck, liver or kidney cancer. The sequence is built from TRBV7-2 and TRBJ1-2; a tentative D call is TRBD1 (5 bases match). DNA sequence: TGTGCCAGCAGCACTCCAGGGTTTCGTTATGGCTACACCTTC. Its protein is CASSTPGFRYGYTF. Supplemented by the reference TRBV7-2 and TRBJ1-2 proteins around the CDR3, the complete variable domain is GAGVSQSPSNKVTEKGKDVELRCDPISGHTALYWYRQSLGQGLEFLIYFQGNSAPDKSGLPSDRFSAERTGGSVSTLTIQRTQQEDSAVYLCASSTPGFRYGYTFGSGTRLTVV.